This T cell receptor beta chain emerged from a study of tumor-infiltrating lymphocytes in primary liver carcinoma. Germline DNA was also extracted, and blood RNA was taken from unsorted whole blood. TCR beta cDNA came from about 0.45 ug total RNA, primed with a constant-region primer. Three rounds of nested multiplex PCR with slightly modified ARM-PCR produced TCR beta libraries. TRBV1-TRBV30 forward primers and a C-beta reverse primer were used in the first two PCR rounds, which each ran for 9 to 10 cycles. TCRdb passed the multiplex PCR reads through MiXCR, listing each CDR3 protein once. Of roughly 180,000 distinct CDR3 sequences in the sample, roughly 60% are singletons; the top ten hold 72%. CDR3 length: 14 residues. Germline-derived CDR1 and CDR2 are SGHNT and YENEEA. V was pared by 1 base and J by 4 bases, with 11 bases between.

This clonotype was sampled from a man in his forties or fifties with primary liver carcinoma and hepatitis B virus infection. The chain couples TRBV11-3 to TRBJ2-7; D call uncertain. Material: peripheral blood. The chain's CDR3 is CASSLGGKLYEQYF. The CDR3 nucleotides are TGTGCCAGCAGCTTAGGCGGCAAACTATACGAGCAGTACTTC.